Shown below are 15 T cell receptor beta chains from a single sample sequenced in a study of shared clonotypes between healthy human individuals. The method was immunoSEQ multiplex PCR; TCRdb's version includes in-frame clones alone and lacks a portion of them. The sample includes over 2 million clones, over 85% of them seen just once. CD8 cells classed as naive were CD45RO-negative and positively selected for CCR7, excluding terminally differentiated effector memory CD45RA+ cells. The sample taken for sequencing was naive CD8+ T cells sorted from blood. These receptors all stem from a man aged 18 to 30 in good health.

This clone was observed once. The chain employs TRBV10-2 and TRBJ2-1; TRBD2 might be the D (5 bases). In germline, CDR1 is WSHSY, CDR2 SAAADI. CDR3 size: 12 residues. The V end lost 5 bases, the J end lost 7 bases, and 9 bases lay between the germline ends. This CDR3 reads CASSPDYNEQFF. The DNA for the CDR3 is TGCGCCAGCAGTCCCGACTATAATGAGCAGTTCTTC.

This chain connects TRBV2 to TRBJ2-7; TRBD2 matches at 9 bases. Germline CDR1 SNHLY, CDR2 FYNNEI. The ends lost 6 bases at V and 1 base at J; junction bases unmatched: 4. The CDR3 loop spans 14 amino acids. The CDR3 bases are TGTGCCAGCAGGTTAGCGGGGGCGTCCTACGAGCAGTACTTC. This codes for CASRLAGASYEQYF.

The CDR3: CAWMGTGSYNEQFF. Written as DNA, the CDR3 is TGTGCCTGGATGGGCACCGGTTCCTACAATGAGCAGTTCTTC. The chain couples TRBV30 to TRBJ2-1; no clear D gene. Germline lookup yields CDR1 GTSNPN and CDR2 SVGIG (reference sequence). The V end lost 4 bases, the J end lost 1 base, and 11 bases lay between the germline ends. CDR3 size: 14 residues.

The chain joins TRBV7-9 to TRBJ2-5, with 8 nucleotides matching TRBD2. Germline CDR1 reads SEHNR; CDR2 reads FQNEAQ (reference sequence). CDR3 length: 14 residues. Trimming cost V 8 bases and J 5 bases; bases outside gene matches: 10. The CDR3 nucleotides read TGTGCCAGCTGCGTAGCGGGGACGGGCGAGACCCAGTACTTC. Protein product: CASCVAGTGETQYF. Filled out from reference TRBV7-9 and TRBJ2-5, the complete variable domain reads DTGVSQNPRHKITKRGQNVTFRCDPISEHNRLYWYRQTLGQGPEFLTYFQNEAQLEKSRLLSDRFSAERPKGSFSTLEIQRTEQGDSAMYLCASCVAGTGETQYFGPGTRLLVL.

This clone came up once. The J gene is TRBJ1-3, the V gene TRBV9; perhaps TRBD1 as D (5 bases). V was pared by 0 bases and J by 8 bases, with 18 bases between. Germline V gene data show CDR1 as SGDLS and CDR2 as YYNGEE. The CDR3 runs 16 residues. This CDR3 reads CASSVGSGSLGDTIYF. DNA of the CDR3: TGTGCCAGCAGCGTAGGTTCTGGGAGCCTGGGGGACACCATATATTTT.

The rearrangement joins TRBV2 to TRBJ2-4; D gene ambiguous. This CDR3 region has 18 residues. In germline, CDR1 is SNHLY, CDR2 FYNNEI. Between the trimmed V and J ends, which lost 1 base and 0 bases, there was a span of 16 bases. The CDR3 sequence: CASSEGVASLIAKNIQYF. The CDR3 region has the DNA TGTGCCAGCAGTGAAGGGGTGGCCAGCTTAATAGCCAAAAACATTCAGTACTTC.

This clone was seen only once. The chain recombines TRBV7-9 with TRBJ2-1, with 9 bases lining up with TRBD2. Germline V gene lookup returns CDR1 SEHNR and CDR2 FQNEAQ (reference sequence). This CDR3 spans 17 amino acids. Unmatched junction bases numbered 10, after V lost 1 base and J lost 6 bases. The CDR3 is CASSLGYGGRAVNEQFF. The CDR3 DNA reads TGTGCCAGCAGCTTAGGGTATGGCGGGAGGGCGGTCAATGAGCAGTTCTTC.

The V and J genes are TRBV27 and TRBJ2-3; TRBD2 matches 7 bases. V was pared by 8 bases and J by 0 bases, with 2 bases of the junction left unmatched. This CDR3 has 13 residues. Germline V gene data show CDR1 as MNHEY and CDR2 as SMNVEV (reference sequence). The CDR3 nucleotides are TGTGCCAGCGGGGGACTAAGCACAGATACGCAGTATTTT. Its translation: CASGGLSTDTQYF.

The J gene is TRBJ2-3, the V gene TRBV11-2; 13 nucleotides agree with TRBD2. The CDR3 covers 17 residues. The germline V gene encodes CDR1 SGHAT and CDR2 FQNNGV. The junction had 7 bases not matched to a gene; V was cut back by 2 bases and J by 5 bases. The CDR3 here is CASSLNPGTSGEDTQYF. The CDR3, as DNA: TGTGCCAGCAGCTTAAATCCCGGGACTAGCGGGGAAGATACGCAGTATTTT.

This sequence joins TRBV9 and TRBJ2-3; no reliable D call. CDR1 SGDLS and CDR2 YYNGEE come from the germline V gene. The germline V and J ends were trimmed by 1 base and 5 bases, with 8 bases remaining between them. The CDR3 length is 13 residues. The CDR3 sequence: CASSVFSKDTQYF. The CDR3 DNA reads as TGTGCCAGCAGCGTATTTTCCAAAGATACGCAGTATTTT.

This chain uses TRBV30 with TRBJ1-5, with D unclear. V gave up 2 bases and J gave up 6 bases, with 11 bases separating them. This CDR3 has 13 residues. Germline lookup yields CDR1 GTSNPN and CDR2 SVGIG (reference sequence). This CDR3 reads CAWSTGNGQPQHF. For the CDR3, the DNA is TGTGCCTGGAGTACGGGGAATGGTCAGCCCCAGCATTTT. The entire variable domain, with the rest obtained from reference TRBV30 and TRBJ1-5, is as follows: SQTIHQWPATLVQPVGSPLSLECTVEGTSNPNLYWYRQAAGRGLQLLFYSVGIGQISSEVPQNLSASRPQDRQFILSSKKLLLSDSGFYLCAWSTGNGQPQHFGDGTRLSIL.

V and J are TRBV2 and TRBJ2-2; D gene ambiguous. The ends were cut back, 2 bases at V and 4 bases at J, with 8 bases in the middle. The CDR3 has 14 amino acids. CDR1 is SNHLY, CDR2 FYNNEI, per germline. The CDR3 region is CASSEPRFTGELFF. In DNA form, the CDR3 reads TGTGCCAGCAGTGAACCCCGCTTCACCGGGGAGCTGTTTTTT. The whole variable domain, remainder taken from reference TRBV2 and TRBJ2-2, is EPEVTQTPSHQVTQMGQEVILRCVPISNHLYFYWYRQILGQKVEFLVSFYNNEISEKSEIFDDQFSVERPDGSNFTLKIRSTKLEDSAMYFCASSEPRFTGELFFGEGSRLTVL.

The chain joins TRBV5-1 to TRBJ2-1; tentative D call: TRBD1 (5 bases). Germline V gene data show CDR1 as SGHRS and CDR2 as YFSETQ. V lost 5 bases, J lost 5 bases, and 17 bases lay in between. The CDR3 covers 15 residues. CDR3 residues: CASRVDSPPDNEQFF. Written as DNA, the CDR3 is TGCGCCAGCAGAGTCGACAGCCCCCCGGACAATGAGCAGTTCTTC.

The chain is built from TRBV7-9 and TRBJ2-7, with D tentatively TRBD2 (7 bases). This CDR3 region has 16 residues. V gave up 1 base and J gave up 0 bases, with 13 bases separating them. Germline V CDR1 and CDR2: SEHNR, FQNEAQ (reference sequence). The DNA of the CDR3 is TGTGCCAGCAGCTTAGTGGGGGGGCGCTACTCCTACGAGCAGTACTTC. As protein: CASSLVGGRYSYEQYF.

The chain is built from TRBV27 and TRBJ2-5; D uncertain. The length of the CDR3 is 15 residues. V was trimmed by 5 bases and J by 4 bases, leaving 17 bases between them. Per the germline V gene, CDR1 is MNHEY and CDR2 is SMNVEV (reference sequence). The CDR3 bases are TGTGCCAGCAGTGACCCTTTCCAGACCGGAGAGACCCAGTACTTC. Translation gives CASSDPFQTGETQYF.